This TCR beta chain emerged from a study of T cell repertoires in cytomegalovirus infection. Overall study results and limits: Dominant in the ex vivo response were TCR beta clonotypes restricted by HLA-C and specific for CMV.

TCRdb analysed the reads with MiXCR anew, one entry per CDR3 protein. This table holds a few hundred thousand distinct CDR3 sequences, just under 40% found once. Concerning this clonotype: Its antigen is unknown.

From germline, CDR1 is LNHNV and CDR2 YYDKDF (reference sequence). The CDR3 runs to 14 residues. The V end lost 1 base, the J end lost 5 bases, and 11 bases lay between the germline ends. Here the sequenced sample was cultured PBMCs, taken from culture after CMV antigen stimulation. This receptor was taken from a human donor in good health (CMV status not recorded). Some clones in this sample may be carry-over from other donors' samples. The chain is built from TRBV15 and TRBJ2-5; D is perhaps TRBD1 or TRBD2 (5 bases each). CDR3 loop: CATSRGGGLETQYF. In nucleotides, the CDR3 is TGTGCCACCAGCAGAGGTGGGGGATTGGAGACCCAGTACTTC. Together with reference TRBV15 and TRBJ2-5, the CDR3 gives the full variable domain: DAMVIQNPRYQVTQFGKPVTLSCSQTLNHNVMYWYQQKSSQAPKLLFHYYDKDFNNEADTPDNFQSRRPNTSFCFLDIRSPGLGDTAMYLCATSRGGGLETQYFGPGTRLLVL.